A selection of T cell receptor beta chains follows, all from one sample in a study of early T cells in non-severe SARS-CoV-2 infection. One entry per CDR3 protein results from TCRdb running MiXCR on the 5' RACE reads. The data hold about 83,000 distinct CDR3 sequences, with around an eighth observed a single time. Sequencing input: whole blood. These receptor sequences come from an adult who was a healthcare worker with PCR-confirmed SARS-CoV-2 infection or an uninfected control (not recorded which). CDR3s include the opening cysteine and the closing phenylalanine or tryptophan. Each record gives: clone size, V gene, D gene, J gene, CDR3 protein, CDR3 DNA. A D gene is named only where the DNA matches it firmly. Clone size is shown for a subset of rows, as once, few, many or a class of expanded clone.

-	TRBV7-2	-	TRBJ2-3	CVSSFTAGAWDTQYF	TGTGTCAGCAGCTTTACGGCGGGGGCGTGGGATACGCAGTATTTT
many	TRBV14	-	TRBJ1-2	CASSFSLQGGGYTF	TGTGCCAGCAGCTTTTCCCTCCAGGGAGGTGGCTACACCTTC
-	TRBV29-1	-	TRBJ2-1	CSVAESSYNEQFF	TGCAGCGTCGCAGAAAGCTCCTACAATGAGCAGTTCTTC
many	TRBV4-2	TRBD2	TRBJ2-5	CASSQDRVAGGPSQETQYF	TGTGCCAGCAGCCAAGATCGGGTAGCGGGGGGGCCTTCCCAAGAGACCCAGTACTTC
once	TRBV2	-	TRBJ1-6	CASSHRDLNSPLHF	TGTGCCAGCAGTCACCGGGACCTTAATTCACCCCTCCACTTT
-	TRBV9	-	TRBJ1-3	CASSVGFVPGNTIYF	TGTGCCAGCAGCGTGGGATTCGTACCCGGAAACACCATATATTTT
few	TRBV3-1	-	TRBJ2-1	CASSQDLAGSLDEQFF	TGTGCCAGCAGCCAAGATCTGGCCGGGAGCCTAGATGAGCAGTTCTTC
many	TRBV2	-	TRBJ1-2	CASSSGRSGGYTF	TGTGCCAGCAGTTCGGGTCGTAGCGGTGGCTACACCTTC
many	TRBV2	TRBD1	TRBJ1-2	CASRLPGTGVDKGYTF	TGTGCCAGCAGGTTACCCGGGACAGGGGTCGATAAGGGCTACACCTTC
many	TRBV12-2	-	TRBJ1-4	CASRLGDRFNEKLFF	TGTGCAAGTCGCTTAGGCGACAGGTTCAATGAAAAACTGTTTTTT
few	TRBV11-3	-	TRBJ2-2	CASSLAFGDGNTGELFF	TGTGCCAGCAGCTTAGCTTTCGGGGACGGGAACACCGGGGAGCTGTTTTTT
few	TRBV20-1	TRBD2	TRBJ2-1	CSARDGGGTYNEQFF	TGCAGTGCTAGAGACGGCGGGGGGACTTACAATGAGCAGTTCTTC
many	TRBV4-2	TRBD2	TRBJ2-3	CASSQEPPRRASGVEADTQYF	TGTGCCAGCAGCCAAGAACCTCCTCGTCGGGCTAGCGGGGTCGAGGCAGATACGCAGTATTTT